The 11 T cell receptor beta chains reported below all come from one sample, sequenced in a study of shared clonotypes between healthy human individuals. Data came from immunoSEQ multiplex PCR; TCRdb stores just in-frame clones and leaves some out. Here the sample spans about 2.1 million clones, about 92% being singletons. Positively selected for CCR7, the CD45RO-negative cells used as naive CD8 cells excluded terminally differentiated effector memory CD45RA+ cells. The material sequenced was naive CD8+ T cells from PBMCs. The receptors originated from a man aged 18 to 30 in good health. Some clones in this sample may be carry-over from other donors' samples.

To note about this clone: Other DNA sequences of this sample code for an identical CDR3. The rearrangement links TRBV4-1 to TRBJ1-1, with D unresolved. The germline V and J ends were trimmed by 4 bases and 0 bases, with 6 bases remaining between them. Germline-derived CDR1 and CDR2 are MGHRA and YSYEKL. The CDR3 consists of 13 residues. CDR3 protein: CASSPRVNTEAFF. The CDR3 DNA reads as TGCGCCAGCAGCCCCCGGGTGAACACTGAAGCTTTCTTT.

The genes are TRBV7-9 and TRBJ1-1; 9 bases line up with TRBD1. The germline gives CDR1 SEHNR, CDR2 FQNEAQ (reference sequence). V shed 5 bases and J 0 bases; nucleotides not matched to a gene: 7. This CDR3 has 16 amino acids. The CDR3 nucleotides read TGTGCCAGCAGCCCCGGACAGGGGCGAATGAACACTGAAGCTTTCTTT. As protein: CASSPGQGRMNTEAFF.

The CDR3 DNA sequence: TGTGCCAGCAGTTTATCTAGCCTCGAATCCTACGAGCAGTACTTC. It translates to CASSLSSLESYEQYF. The chain joins TRBV28 to TRBJ2-7; tentatively, D is TRBD2 (5 bases). The CDR3 is made up of 15 amino acids. Germline CDR1 reads MDHEN; CDR2 reads SYDVKM. Deletions cut 1 base from V and 1 base from J, with 11 bases between.

The chain is built from TRBV5-1 and TRBJ2-7; 10 bases align to TRBD1. Germline values: CDR1 SGHRS, CDR2 YFSETQ. V shed 4 bases and J 2 bases; nucleotides not matched to a gene: 3. The CDR3 is 14 amino acids. The DNA of the CDR3 is TGCGCCAGCAGCACCGGACAGGGGGCCTACGAGCAGTACTTC. It encodes CASSTGQGAYEQYF.

The chain uses TRBV19 and TRBJ1-1; D remains ambiguous. From germline, CDR1 is LNHDA and CDR2 SQIVND (reference sequence). V gave up 0 bases and J gave up 0 bases, with 8 bases separating them. The CDR3 extends over 15 amino acids. The CDR3 here is CASSIEGLVNTEAFF. The CDR3 nucleotides read TGTGCCAGTAGTATAGAGGGCCTCGTGAACACTGAAGCTTTCTTT.

This clone has a single count. The J gene is TRBJ2-7, the V gene TRBV28, with D perhaps TRBD1 or TRBD2 (5 bases each). Germline-derived CDR1 and CDR2 are MDHEN and SYDVKM. Trimming removed 3 bases at V and 6 bases at J, with 15 bases between. This CDR3 has 14 residues. The CDR3 bases are TGTGCCAGCAGTTTGGGGACGGGAAGGGCCGAGCAGTACTTC. It is translated as CASSLGTGRAEQYF.

This chain uses TRBV28 with TRBJ1-1; D call uncertain. This CDR3 contains 14 residues. V dropped 3 bases and J dropped 5 bases, with 13 bases sitting between them. Germline V CDR1 and CDR2: MDHEN, SYDVKM. The CDR3 here is CASSFLGLGTEAFF. The CDR3 coding sequence is TGTGCCAGCAGTTTCTTAGGGTTGGGAACTGAAGCTTTCTTT.

The chain joins TRBV6-1 to TRBJ1-2, with D unclear. Looked up from germline, CDR1 is MNHNS and CDR2 is SASEGT. With 8 bases removed from V and 3 bases from J, the gap between germline ends came to 10 bases. This CDR3 has 12 amino acids. The CDR3 reads CASAYTDYGYTF. The CDR3 DNA reads TGTGCCAGCGCCTACACAGACTATGGCTACACCTTC.

The rearrangement joins TRBV9 to TRBJ2-3; maybe TRBD2 (6 bases). V lost 4 bases to trimming and J lost 5 bases, with 17 bases between them. Germline CDR1 is SGDLS and CDR2 is YYNGEE. This CDR3 is 15 amino acids long. The CDR3 loop reads CASSPSKGGQDTQYF. CDR3 DNA sequence: TGTGCCAGCAGCCCTAGTAAGGGAGGCCAAGATACGCAGTATTTT.

The genes are TRBV7-9 and TRBJ2-4, with a weak D call TRBD2 (5 bases). V lost 5 bases to trimming and J lost 5 bases, with 13 bases between them. The CDR3 is 14 residues long. Germline loops: CDR1 SEHNR, CDR2 FQNEAQ (reference sequence). CDR3 sequence: CASSHRGQENIQYF. The CDR3, as DNA: TGTGCCAGCAGCCACCGGGGTCAGGAAAACATTCAGTACTTC. Based on the CDR3 plus reference TRBV7-9 and TRBJ2-4, the full variable domain is DTGVSQNPRHKITKRGQNVTFRCDPISEHNRLYWYRQTLGQGPEFLTYFQNEAQLEKSRLLSDRFSAERPKGSFSTLEIQRTEQGDSAMYLCASSHRGQENIQYFGAGTRLSVL.

The chain has TRBV15 and TRBJ2-5; 10 bases fit TRBD1. CDR3 length: 16 residues. Germline values: CDR1 LNHNV, CDR2 YYDKDF (reference sequence). V trimming: 0 bases; J trimming: 4 bases; junction bases outside the gene matches: 5. CDR3 bases: TGTGCCACCAGCAGAGACGACAGGGGGCTGGGAGAGACCCAGTACTTC. This encodes CATSRDDRGLGETQYF.